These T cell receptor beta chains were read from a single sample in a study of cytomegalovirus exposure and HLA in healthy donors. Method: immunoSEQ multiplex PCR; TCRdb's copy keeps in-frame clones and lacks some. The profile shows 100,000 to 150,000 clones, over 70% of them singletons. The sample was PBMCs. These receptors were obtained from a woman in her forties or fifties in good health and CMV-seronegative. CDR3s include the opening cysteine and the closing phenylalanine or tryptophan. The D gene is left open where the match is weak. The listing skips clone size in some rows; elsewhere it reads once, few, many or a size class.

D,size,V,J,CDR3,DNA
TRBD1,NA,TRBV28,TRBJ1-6,CASSLSLDRANSPLHF,TGTGCCAGCAGTTTAAGCCTGGACAGGGCTAATTCACCCCTCCACTTT
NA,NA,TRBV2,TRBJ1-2,CASSVYRGYTF,TGTGCCAGCAGTGTATACAGAGGCTACACCTTC
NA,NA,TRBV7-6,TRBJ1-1,CASSPGLDTEAFF,TGTGCCAGCAGCCCCGGGTTGGACACTGAAGCTTTCTTT
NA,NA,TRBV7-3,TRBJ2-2,CASSSQGSGELFF,TGTGCCAGCAGCTCCCAGGGGTCCGGGGAGCTGTTTTTT
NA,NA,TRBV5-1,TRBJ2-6,CASSFGRQSGANVLTF,TGCGCCAGCAGCTTTGGGAGACAATCTGGGGCCAACGTCCTGACTTTC
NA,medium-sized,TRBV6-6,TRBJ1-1,CASSYEGNTEAFF,TGTGCCAGCAGTTACGAGGGGAACACTGAAGCTTTCTTT
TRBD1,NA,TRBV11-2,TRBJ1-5,CASSLDRDQPQHF,TGTGCCAGCAGCTTGGACAGGGACCAGCCCCAGCATTTT
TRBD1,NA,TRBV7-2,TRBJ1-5,CASSLIQGPNQPQHF,TGTGCCAGCAGCCTCATACAGGGGCCCAATCAGCCCCAGCATTTT
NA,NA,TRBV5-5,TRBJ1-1,CASSLTGRTTEAFF,TGTGCCAGCAGCTTGACAGGGAGAACTACTGAAGCTTTCTTT
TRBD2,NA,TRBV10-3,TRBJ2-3,CAISGTSGSPRSTDTQYF,TGTGCCATCAGTGGGACTAGCGGGAGTCCCCGTAGCACAGATACGCAGTATTTT
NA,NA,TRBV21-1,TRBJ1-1,CASSPTDRDTEAFF,TGTGCCAGCAGCCCTACGGACAGGGACACTGAAGCTTTCTTT
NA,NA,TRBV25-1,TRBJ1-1,CANFCRDTEAFF,TGTGCCAATTTTTGTCGGGACACTGAAGCTTTCTTT
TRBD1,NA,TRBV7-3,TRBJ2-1,CASSPGTAYNEQFF,TGTGCCAGCAGTCCAGGGACAGCCTACAATGAGCAGTTCTTC
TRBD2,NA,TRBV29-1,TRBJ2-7,CSASRTGGTSGTYEQYF,TGCAGCGCTTCACGGACGGGGGGGACTAGCGGGACATACGAGCAGTACTTC
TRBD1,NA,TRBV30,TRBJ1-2,CAWSELGQGGYYGYTF,TGTGCCTGGAGTGAACTGGGACAGGGCGGGTACTATGGCTACACCTTC
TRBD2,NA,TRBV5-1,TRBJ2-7,CASRSGYSGRYEQYF,TGCGCCAGCAGATCAGGGTACAGCGGGAGGTACGAGCAGTACTTC
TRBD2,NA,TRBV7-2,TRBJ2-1,CASSLAGGRYNEQFF,TGTGCCAGCAGCTTGGCGGGAGGGAGGTACAATGAGCAGTTCTTC
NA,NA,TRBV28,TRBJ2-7,CASNNPGSSIEQYF,TGTGCCAGCAATAACCCGGGATCTTCTATCGAGCAGTACTTC
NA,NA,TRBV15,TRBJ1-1,CATSREGGGRAEAFF,TGTGCCACCAGCAGAGAGGGGGGGGGCAGGGCTGAAGCTTTCTTT
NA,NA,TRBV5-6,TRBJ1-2,CASSSDSYGYTF,TGTGCCAGCAGCTCGGACAGTTATGGCTACACCTTC
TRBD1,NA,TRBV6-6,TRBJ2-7,CASTYSGQGYEQYF,TGTGCCAGCACATACTCGGGACAGGGCTACGAGCAGTACTTC
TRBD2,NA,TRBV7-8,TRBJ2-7,CASSFPASGSYEQYF,TGTGCCAGCAGCTTCCCGGCTAGCGGATCGTACGAGCAGTACTTC
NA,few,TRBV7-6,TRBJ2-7,CASSHALDSYEQYF,TGTGCCAGCAGCCACGCCTTAGACAGCTACGAGCAGTACTTC
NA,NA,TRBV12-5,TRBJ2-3,CASGTGGGTDTQYF,TGTGCTAGTGGAACGGGGGGCGGCACAGATACGCAGTATTTT
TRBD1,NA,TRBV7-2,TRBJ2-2,CASRRTGANTGELFF,TGTGCCAGCAGACGGACAGGGGCTAACACCGGGGAGCTGTTTTTT
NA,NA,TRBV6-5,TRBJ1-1,CASREGQMNTEAFF,TGTGCCAGCAGAGAAGGACAGATGAACACTGAAGCTTTCTTT
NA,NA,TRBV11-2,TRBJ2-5,CASSFSGRAIAAQETQYF,TGTGCCAGCAGCTTCTCTGGACGGGCCATAGCGGCCCAAGAGACCCAGTACTTC
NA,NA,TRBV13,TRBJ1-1,CASSSRFKPGMNTEAFF,TGTGCCAGCAGCTCCCGATTCAAACCAGGGATGAACACTGAAGCTTTCTTT
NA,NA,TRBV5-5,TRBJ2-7,CASSLAGAPYEQYF,TGTGCCAGCAGCTTGGCTGGGGCCCCCTACGAGCAGTACTTC